The TCR beta chain under discussion was sequenced for a study of human CD8 memory T cell subsets. The source of the PBMC was buffy coats of healthy donors. This clonotype is identified as medium-sized from frequency. Germline V gene data show CDR1 as MNHEY and CDR2 as SVGEGT. The CDR3 extends over 12 amino acids. Libraries targeted TCR beta using 5' RACE with UMIs. TCRdb reprocessed the 5' RACE reads, with one entry per CDR3 protein and no DNA. The sample has 10,000 to 15,000 distinct CDR3 sequences. The receptor's source is a human donor in good health. The rearrangement uses TRBV6-2 or TRBV6-3 and TRBJ1-1. The specimen sequenced was CD8+ T cells from PBMCs. The CDR3 region is CASSYSATEAFF.